These T cell receptor beta chains were read from a single sample in a study of blood T cell repertoires in COVID-19. Only in-frame clones appear in the TCRdb table, and some are missing; sequencing was by immunoSEQ multiplex PCR. The sample shows just over 300,000 clones, roughly 86% of them seen only once. The sample comprised peripheral blood. Source of these receptors: a woman in her twenties or thirties with COVID-19, enrolled during active disease. Each CDR3 is given with its conserved first and last residue. The order of the fields is J gene, V gene, CDR3 length, clone size, D gene, CDR3 DNA, CDR3 protein. D genes are given only for firm matches. Not every row has a clone size; where given, it reads once, few, many or a size class.

TRBJ1-1,TRBV7-9,15,-,TRBD1,TGTGCCAGTAGTGACAGGGATGAGGTGAACACTGAAGCTTTCTTT,CASSDRDEVNTEAFF
TRBJ2-1,TRBV11-3,17,-,TRBD2,TGTGCCAGCAGCCCCGGACTAGCGGGGAGCTCCTACAATGAGCAGTTCTTC,CASSPGLAGSSYNEQFF
TRBJ2-1,TRBV7-3,15,-,TRBD2,TGTGCCAGCAGCCCGCTAGCGGGGGTGGTTAATGAGCAGTTCTTC,CASSPLAGVVNEQFF
TRBJ2-1,TRBV7-9,15,-,TRBD2,TGTGCCAGCAGCTTAAGCGGGGCCGCCTACAATGAGCAGTTCTTC,CASSLSGAAYNEQFF
TRBJ2-2,TRBV7-2,17,-,TRBD2,TGTGCCAGCAGCCCTACCCTAGCGGGGGCCCTAAGCGGGGAGCTGTTTTTT,CASSPTLAGALSGELFF
TRBJ1-6,TRBV28,14,-,-,TGTGCCAGCAGTCCGAACCCGGTAAATTCACCCCTCCACTTT,CASSPNPVNSPLHF
TRBJ1-5,TRBV2,17,few,-,TGTGCCAGCACCACCCGGAGGGCCGACTCGATCAAATCGGCCCAGCATTTT,CASTTRRADSIKSAQHF
TRBJ2-3,TRBV29-1,12,-,-,TGCAGCGCATCAACTAGCACAGATACGCAGTATTTT,CSASTSTDTQYF
TRBJ1-1,TRBV7-2,14,-,-,TGTGCCAGCAGCCCCGCACGGGGGAAGACTGAAGCTTTCTTT,CASSPARGKTEAFF
TRBJ1-6,TRBV28,14,-,-,TGTGCCAGCAGTTTTACAGGGACCAATTCACCCCTCCACTTT,CASSFTGTNSPLHF
TRBJ2-7,TRBV3-1/TRBV3-2,15,-,-,TGTGCCAGCAGCCAAGATCTAGGGCAGGGATACGAGCAGTACTTC,CASSQDLGQGYEQYF
TRBJ2-5,TRBV7-2,14,-,-,TGTGCCAGCAGCTTATGGTCAGGGCAAGAGACCCAGTACTTC,CASSLWSGQETQYF
TRBJ2-5,TRBV11-2,16,-,TRBD2,TGTGCCAGCAGCTTACTAGCGGGGGGGCCGCTGGAGACCCAGTACTTC,CASSLLAGGPLETQYF
TRBJ1-2,TRBV18,15,once,TRBD1,TGTGCCAGCTCACCAATACAGGGGGCCGGCTATGGCTACACCTTC,CASSPIQGAGYGYTF
TRBJ1-5,TRBV28,18,-,TRBD1,TGTGCCAGCAGTCCACCCTACAGGGGGCGCATCGGGAATCAGCCCCAGCATTTT,CASSPPYRGRIGNQPQHF
TRBJ1-1,TRBV7-8,16,once,-,TGTGCCAGCAGCCCCCGGGTGGGGGGGGCGAACACTGAAGCTTTCTTT,CASSPRVGGANTEAFF
TRBJ2-3,TRBV6-1,16,-,TRBD2,TGTGCCAGCAGTGAAGAGGGTAGGGTAGCGGGGGATACGCAGTATTTT,CASSEEGRVAGDTQYF
TRBJ1-6,TRBV2,13,-,-,TGTGCCAGCAGTCGGGAGCTGGAGTCACCCCTCCACTTT,CASSRELESPLHF
TRBJ2-1,TRBV19,14,-,-,TGTGCCAGTAGGAGCGGAGGCTCCTACAATGAGCAGTTCTTC,CASRSGGSYNEQFF
TRBJ1-4,TRBV5-1,14,-,-,TGCGCCAGCAGCTTGGGGGGGCGAAGTGAAAAACTGTTTTTT,CASSLGGRSEKLFF
TRBJ1-1,TRBV11-3,15,-,-,TGTGCCAGCAGCTTAGGGGGAGGCATGAACACTGAAGCTTTCTTT,CASSLGGGMNTEAFF
TRBJ1-2,TRBV19,19,-,-,TGTGCCAGTAGTCCCTCGTATGTTGCAAGAAGTGGGAGGAGATATGGCTACACCTTC,CASSPSYVARSGRRYGYTF
TRBJ1-1,TRBV6-6,14,-,-,TGTGCCAGCAAAGCCGGGGGGCTCGACACTGAAGCTTTCTTT,CASKAGGLDTEAFF
TRBJ1-2,TRBV5-6,12,-,-,TGTGCCAGTTCGGGGGTTAACTATGGCTACACCTTC,CASSGVNYGYTF
TRBJ1-2,TRBV7-9,14,-,-,TGTGCCAGCAGCTTAGCTTCAGGGCGCTATGGCTACACCTTC,CASSLASGRYGYTF
TRBJ1-6,TRBV14,15,-,-,TGTGCCAGCAGCCAACCCGGGGTCCTTAATTCACCCCTCCACTTT,CASSQPGVLNSPLHF
TRBJ1-5,TRBV10-1,15,once,-,TGCGCCAGCCCCCAGACAGTACTTAGCAATCAGCCCCAGCATTTT,CASPQTVLSNQPQHF
TRBJ2-3,TRBV3-1/TRBV3-2,16,-,TRBD2,TGTGCCAGCAGCCCTCTAGCGGGGATTAGCACAGATACGCAGTATTTT,CASSPLAGISTDTQYF
TRBJ1-1,TRBV11-3,13,-,TRBD1,TGTGCCAGCAGCTCCCAGGGGGGCACTGAAGCTTTCTTT,CASSSQGGTEAFF
TRBJ2-6,TRBV5-1,19,once,TRBD1,TGCGCCAGCAGCTCACTCGCAGGGACAGGCCTATCTGGGGCCAACGTCCTGACTTTC,CASSSLAGTGLSGANVLTF
TRBJ1-5,TRBV2,14,-,TRBD1,TGTGCCAGCAGCGGGACAGGGGGGGATCAGCCCCAGCATTTT,CASSGTGGDQPQHF
TRBJ2-7,TRBV24-1,14,-,TRBD1,TGTGCCACCAGTGATTCGGGACAGACCTACGAGCAGTACTTC,CATSDSGQTYEQYF
TRBJ1-6,TRBV5-4,15,-,TRBD1,TGTGCCAGCACCCGACAGGGAAGCTATAATTCACCCCTCCACTTT,CASTRQGSYNSPLHF
TRBJ2-5,TRBV7-9,15,-,-,TGTGCCAGCAGCTCCCTAATGAGGGACATTGAGACCCAGTACTTC,CASSSLMRDIETQYF
TRBJ2-1,TRBV3-1/TRBV3-2,16,few,TRBD2,TGTGCCAGCAGTCTTCTAGCGGGGGGGCCGGTCAATGAGCAGTTCTTC,CASSLLAGGPVNEQFF
TRBJ2-3,TRBV24-1,15,-,TRBD1,TGTGCCACCAGTGATGGTGGGACAGGGGCGGATACGCAGTATTTT,CATSDGGTGADTQYF
TRBJ2-3,TRBV19,14,-,TRBD2,TGTGCCAGTAGTGGGACTAGCGGCACAGATACGCAGTATTTT,CASSGTSGTDTQYF
TRBJ2-2,TRBV27,12,-,-,TGTGCCAGCAGTCCCTCCACCGGGGAGCTGTTTTTT,CASSPSTGELFF
TRBJ1-2,TRBV2,16,-,-,TGTGCCAGCATTGGCCCGTTCGCAGGGGAGACCTATGGCTACACCTTC,CASIGPFAGETYGYTF
TRBJ1-5,TRBV19,13,-,-,TGTGCCAGCCGAGACAGCTCCAATCAGCCCCAGCATTTT,CASRDSSNQPQHF
TRBJ1-1,TRBV7-9,14,once,-,TGTGCCAGCAGCCCTACAGCGGGGAACACTGAAGCTTTCTTT,CASSPTAGNTEAFF
TRBJ2-2,TRBV6-2/TRBV6-3,15,-,-,TGTGCCAGCAGTTACTCGATGGACAGAGCCGGGGAGCTGTTTTTT,CASSYSMDRAGELFF
TRBJ1-2,TRBV2,14,-,-,TGTGCCAGCAGTCCAAAGCAGGGGTACTATGGCTACACCTTC,CASSPKQGYYGYTF
TRBJ2-5,TRBV10-1,13,-,-,TGCGCCAGCAGTCGACTAGGGGACGAGACCCAGTACTTC,CASSRLGDETQYF
TRBJ1-2,TRBV7-9,15,-,TRBD1,TGTGCCAGCAGCCCGGGACAGGGATTGGGCTATGGCTACACCTTC,CASSPGQGLGYGYTF
TRBJ1-6,TRBV2,13,-,-,TGTGCCAGCAGTGCTGGGCTTTATTCACCCCTCCACTTT,CASSAGLYSPLHF
TRBJ1-3,TRBV20-1,11,-,-,TGCAGTGTTTTACATGGAAACACCATATATTTT,CSVLHGNTIYF
TRBJ1-5,TRBV23-1,19,-,-,TGCGCCAGCAGTCGACTACCGGACGGGGAGTCTATAGCCAATCAGCCCCAGCATTTT,CASSRLPDGESIANQPQHF
TRBJ2-5,TRBV6-5,13,-,TRBD1,TGTGCCAGCAGCGGGGACAGACAAGAGACCCAGTACTTC,CASSGDRQETQYF
TRBJ2-4,TRBV3-1/TRBV3-2,14,-,TRBD2,TGTGCCAGCAGCAAGCGGGGGGGGGAAAACATTCAGTACTTC,CASSKRGGENIQYF
TRBJ1-3,TRBV7-8,16,-,-,TGTGCCAGCAGCTTAGCGTCAGGGTCGGCTGGAAACACCATATATTTT,CASSLASGSAGNTIYF
TRBJ2-3,TRBV5-6,16,-,TRBD2,TGTGCCAGCAGCTTGGCTGCGCGGGGGGACACAGATACGCAGTATTTT,CASSLAARGDTDTQYF
TRBJ1-5,TRBV6-5,13,-,TRBD1,TGTGCCAGCAGGACAGGGGGACGGCAGCCCCAGCATTTT,CASRTGGRQPQHF